This TCR beta chain originates from a study of tumor-infiltrating lymphocytes in primary liver carcinoma. Study background: All lesions had stage T1-T3 N0M0 and about 4 to 10 cm widths. Sequencing of the samples generated roughly 3.5 to 7.13 million productive TCRbeta reads, with similar yields across tissue types. Whole-study findings and limits: Tumors and blood were compared for top-250-clone fraction, and tumors had the significantly higher value (p = 0.039).

As regards this clonotype: Its antigen is still unknown. The germline gene is not matched at one end of the junction; a read error may be the cause.

The authors made TCR beta cDNA from about 500 ng total RNA with a constant-region primer. Three nested multiplex PCR rounds of slightly modified ARM-PCR generated TCR beta libraries. The study ran its first two PCR rounds for 9 to 10 cycles each, using TRBV1-TRBV30 forward primers and a C-beta reverse primer. MiXCR was run by TCRdb on the multiplex PCR reads, yielding one entry per CDR3 protein. Seen here are 330,000 or so distinct CDR3 sequences, less than 70% observed once, and the top ten hold 5% to 6.5%. Out of unsorted whole blood came the blood RNA, and germline DNA was extracted as well. Germline-derived CDR1 and CDR2 are SGHAT and FQDESV (reference sequence). This CDR3 is 14 amino acids long.

The rearrangement links TRBV11-1 to TRBJ2-7; D is possibly TRBD1 (5 bases). Sequenced sample: peripheral blood. The receptor was derived from a man in his forties with primary liver carcinoma and hepatitis B virus infection. CDR3 nucleotides: TGCACCAGCAGCGTAAACATGGGGCCCTACGAGCAGTACTTC. Protein product: CTSSVNMGPYEQYF.